The 14 T cell receptor beta chains listed next were all sequenced from one sample in a study of T cell repertoires in cytomegalovirus infection. Their antigens are not known. TCRdb redid the calling of the reads with MiXCR, one entry per CDR3 protein. The repertoire has 150,000 or so distinct CDR3 sequences, approximately 30% of them found once; the top ten carry 52%. The specimen comprised CD8+ T cells from cultured PBMCs, sampled from culture after CMV antigen stimulation. These receptor sequences come from a human donor in good health (CMV status not recorded). Some clones in this sample may be carry-over from other donors' samples.

This clonotype has a handful of counts. This chain joins TRBV7-9 and TRBJ2-7; D is tentatively TRBD1 or TRBD2 (6 bases each). Germline loops: CDR1 SEHNR, CDR2 FQNEAQ (reference sequence). V shed 5 bases and J shed 6 bases, with 20 bases lying between them. This CDR3 is 15 amino acids long. The CDR3 reads CASSPSGWGASEQYF. CDR3 DNA: TGTGCCAGCAGCCCGTCCGGGTGGGGGGCTTCCGAGCAGTACTTC.

This clonotype was counted a single time. The chain has TRBV2 and TRBJ2-1; D is unresolved. The germline V and J ends were trimmed by 6 bases and 0 bases, with 15 bases remaining between them. The CDR3 consists of 16 residues. Germline V gives CDR1 SNHLY, CDR2 FYNNEI. In DNA form, the CDR3 reads TGTGCCAGCAGGAGCAGTCCCCTGAGCTCCTACAATGAGCAGTTCTTC. Its protein product is CASRSSPLSSYNEQFF.

This sequence joins TRBV24-1 and TRBJ2-2; a possible D gene is TRBD1 (6 bases). The CDR3 consists of 13 residues. The germline V gene has CDR1 KGHDR and CDR2 SFDVKD. Trimming cost V 7 bases and J 1 base, with 6 bases left between them. The CDR3 sequence is CATRQGNTGELFF. The DNA for the CDR3 is TGTGCCACCAGACAGGGGAACACCGGGGAGCTGTTTTTT.

V and J are TRBV6-2 or TRBV6-3 and TRBJ1-5; weak D call: TRBD1 (5 bases). In germline, CDR1 is MNHEY, CDR2 SVGEGT. The V gene lost 6 bases and the J gene lost 2 bases, with 14 bases spanning the gap. The CDR3 is 15 amino acids. For the CDR3, the DNA is TGTGCCAGCAGCGAACCGGGGGGGGGCAATCAGCCCCAGCATTTT. Protein sequence: CASSEPGGGNQPQHF.

This clonotype occurred many times. The genes are TRBV4-1 and TRBJ2-5; 11 bases align to TRBD2. Germline V lookup: CDR1 MGHRA, CDR2 YSYEKL. The CDR3 length is 16 residues. The V gene end was trimmed by 3 bases and the J gene end by 4 bases; junction bases not matched to a gene: 7. The DNA of the CDR3 is TGCGCCAGCAGCCAGGACCTAGGACTAGCGGGAGAGACCCAGTACTTC. It is translated as CASSQDLGLAGETQYF.

This clonotype was observed at least ten times. The J gene is TRBJ1-5, the V gene TRBV13, with 8 bases aligning to TRBD1. Germline lookup yields CDR1 PRHDT and CDR2 FYEKMQ (reference sequence). V dropped 5 bases and J dropped 0; count of bases not matched to a gene: 9. This CDR3 spans 17 amino acids. CDR3 loop: CASSLGQGLGSNQPQHF. For the CDR3, the DNA is TGTGCCAGCAGCCTCGGACAGGGACTTGGTAGCAATCAGCCCCAGCATTTT.

This clonotype was seen a few times. The chain carries TRBV29-1 and TRBJ2-7, with 9 bases identical to TRBD1. Germline V gene lookup returns CDR1 SQVTM and CDR2 ANQGSEA. J lost 1 base, V lost 1 base, and 5 bases had no gene match. This CDR3 comprises 15 residues. The CDR3 sequence is CSVEVLGTGSYEQYF. In nucleotides, the CDR3 is TGCAGCGTTGAAGTTTTAGGGACAGGGTCCTACGAGCAGTACTTC.

The chain joins TRBV5-1 to TRBJ2-5, with D maybe TRBD2 (6 bases). V was trimmed by 3 bases and J by 3 bases, leaving 12 bases between them. This CDR3 has 14 amino acids. The germline V gene encodes CDR1 SGHRS and CDR2 YFSETQ. For the CDR3, the DNA is TGCGCCAGCAGCTGGGGGGATGGTGAAGAGACCCAGTACTTC. This gives the protein CASSWGDGEETQYF.

This clonotype has just a few counts. The CDR3 DNA reads as TGTGCCAGCAGACCGGGGCAGGGGTGGGATCAGCCCCAGCATTTT. This sequence encodes CASRPGQGWDQPQHF. The chain has TRBV27 and TRBJ1-5; the D gene is possibly TRBD1 (6 bases). The CDR3 is 15 residues long. The V end was cut by 6 bases, the J end by 5 bases, with 17 bases between. Germline lookup yields CDR1 MNHEY and CDR2 SMNVEV (reference sequence).

This clonotype was counted at least ten times. This chain links TRBV19 with TRBJ1-2, with no clear D. The V gene's germline CDR1 is LNHDA and CDR2 SQIVND (reference sequence). V lost 7 bases and J 0 bases, leaving 12 bases between the germline ends. The CDR3 spans 14 residues. The CDR3 DNA reads as TGTGCCAGTACCGCGACGCTAGCTAACTATGGCTACACCTTC. Its translation is CASTATLANYGYTF.

Comment on this clonotype: A much bigger clone sits one base away, suggesting this may be a read error. The chain uses TRBV7-2 and TRBJ2-3; D is uncertain. Looked up from germline, CDR1 is SGHTA and CDR2 is FQGNSA. This CDR3 has 12 residues. Trimming removed 6 bases from V and 6 bases from J, with 10 bases in between. The CDR3 sequence is CASRFWLDTQYF. In DNA form, the CDR3 reads TGTGCCAGCAGATTTTGGCTGGATACGCAGTATTTT.

This clonotype has a count of ten or more. The chain carries TRBV7-2 and TRBJ1-3, with a tentative D call TRBD1 (5 bases). V lost 3 bases to trimming and J lost 0 bases, with 15 bases between them. Per germline, CDR1 SGHTA and CDR2 FQGNSA. The CDR3 sequence is 17 residues long. The CDR3 spells CASSLLSGESSGNTIYF. Written as DNA, the CDR3 is TGTGCCAGCAGCTTGCTCTCGGGGGAAAGCTCTGGAAACACCATATATTTT.

This clonotype was counted only a few times. V and J are TRBV7-6 and TRBJ1-4; 7 bases are a match to TRBD1. The CDR3 extends over 15 amino acids. Germline V CDR1 and CDR2: SGHVS, FNYEAQ. The V gene end was trimmed by 6 bases and the J gene end by 3 bases; junction bases not matched to a gene: 7. The CDR3 reads CASRQGSTPNEKLFF. The CDR3 nucleotides read TGTGCCAGCAGACAGGGGTCCACCCCTAATGAAAAACTGTTTTTT. Drawing the rest from reference TRBV7-6 and TRBJ1-4, the complete variable domain is GAGVSQSPRYKVTKRGQDVALRCDPISGHVSLYWYRQALGQGPEFLTYFNYEAQQDKSGLPNDRFSAERPEGSISTLTIQRTEQRDSAMYRCASRQGSTPNEKLFFGSGTQLSVL.

The gene calls are TRBV20-1 and TRBJ2-7; possibly TRBD2 for D (5 bases). Germline CDR1 is DFQATT and CDR2 is SNEGSKA (reference sequence). CDR3 length equals 13 residues. V shed 1 base and J shed 3 bases, with 10 bases lying between them. The CDR3 loop reads CSARGGFGYEQYF. Here the CDR3 DNA reads TGCAGTGCTAGAGGAGGGTTCGGCTACGAGCAGTACTTC.